The entry below describes one T cell receptor beta chain. Its antigen is still unknown. Germline-derived CDR1 and CDR2 are SGHAT and FQNNGV. The CDR3 runs 14 residues. V was clipped by 2 bases and J by 3 bases, with 8 bases between them. These data are taken from a study of vaccination effects on CD4 cells after COVID-19. Following culture for roughly 10 days, CD4+ T cells were isolated. As their vaccination, participants received two doses of either BNT162b2 or mRNA-1273. The assay was immunoSEQ multiplex PCR, and TCRdb's table has in-frame clones only and misses some. Found here are about 40,000 clones, around two thirds of them singletons; the top ten hold more than 7%.

This receptor was taken from a human donor who received a COVID-19 vaccine. This rearrangement joins TRBV11-2 to TRBJ2-1, with D unresolved. Sequencing used CD4+ T cells from PBMCs cultured without peptide, obtained after COVID-19 vaccination. Here the CDR3 DNA reads TGTGCCAGCAGCTTAAACGGTAACTACAATGAGCAGTTCTTC. Amino acid sequence: CASSLNGNYNEQFF.